The TCR beta chain described here comes from a study of blood T cell repertoires in COVID-19. Study background: Samples representing acute and convalescent COVID-19 were sourced from the United States, Italy and Spain. T cells, B-cell-depleted T cells, or PBMCs supplied cDNA or gDNA.

As processed by the authors: Amplifying reference gene primers gave estimates of nucleated cell counts. Method: immunoSEQ multiplex PCR; TCRdb's copy keeps in-frame clones and lacks some. V and J calls and clone size follow that table, whereas D and trimming were derived from the DNA. The data contain 65,000 or so clones, 90% of them singletons. CDR1 is SGHDT, CDR2 YYEEEE, per germline. Trimming took 4 bases from V and 6 from J, leaving 13 bases between them. The CDR3 runs to 13 residues. The TCR comes from a man between 60 and 75 years old with acute or convalescent COVID-19. The chain links TRBV5-6 to TRBJ1-2; no definite D call. Sequencing used peripheral blood. CDR3 bases: TGTGCCAGCAGCGCGGGCGTGCGCGATGGCTACACCTTC. Residues: CASSAGVRDGYTF.